The 5 T cell receptor beta chains reported below all come from one sample, sequenced in a study of blood T cells in healthy people across ages. Primers used in a second PCR of roughly 6 to 11 cycles were a sample-barcoded 5' primer and a J-beta primer mix. TCRdb re-called the 5' RACE reads with MiXCR, one entry per CDR3 protein. This table holds around 820,000 distinct CDR3 sequences, roughly 25% found once. This sample was shared with a second study, whose subject was T cells of mothers and their children.

Sample: blood. All receptors come from a boy younger than 18 in good health.

The chain combines TRBV28 with TRBJ1-2, with 9 bases matching TRBD1. Trimming cost V 6 bases and J 6 bases; bases outside gene matches: 17. The CDR3 consists of 17 residues. Per germline, CDR1 MDHEN and CDR2 SYDVKM. For the CDR3, the DNA is TGTGCCAGCAGCTCCCCAACACTACAGGGGGCTATGGATGGCTACACCTTC. Translated: CASSSPTLQGAMDGYTF.

This clonotype was found a few times. The chain has TRBV29-1 and TRBJ1-2; D uncertain. CDR1 is SQVTM and CDR2 is ANQGSEA in the germline V gene. The CDR3 totals 12 residues. V lost 5 bases to trimming and J lost 3 bases, with 10 bases between them. The DNA for the CDR3 is TGCAGCGTTCCATTAGGAGACTATGGCTACACCTTC. Residues: CSVPLGDYGYTF.

The gene calls are TRBV24-1 and TRBJ2-3; possible D gene TRBD1, 6 bases. This CDR3 has 17 residues. The germline CDR1 and CDR2 sequences are KGHDR and SFDVKD. Trimming removed 4 bases at V and 0 bases at J, with 16 bases between. As DNA, the CDR3 is TGTGCCACCAGTGACCCCGCAGGGGCCGGTAGCACAGATACGCAGTATTTT. Amino acids: CATSDPAGAGSTDTQYF.

This clonotype appeared a few times. CDR3 in DNA: TGCAGTGCTCATTTAAAACAGGGGGCAGGAGAGACCCAGTACTTC. It specifies CSAHLKQGAGETQYF. The chain employs TRBV20-1 and TRBJ2-5; 9 bases match TRBD1. CDR1 and CDR2 (germline): DFQATT, SNEGSKA (reference sequence). This CDR3 comprises 15 residues. V was pared by 5 bases and J by 4 bases, with 11 bases of the junction left unmatched.

The chain couples TRBV29-1 to TRBJ1-1, with a possible D match to TRBD1 (5 bases). Trimming pared 7 bases from V and 6 bases from J, leaving 9 bases between. The CDR3 is 10 residues long. Germline CDR1 is SQVTM and CDR2 is ANQGSEA. The CDR3 sequence is CSAPGPEAFF. CDR3 sequence (DNA): TGCAGCGCCCCGGGGCCTGAAGCTTTCTTT.